This TCR beta chain is from a study of cytomegalovirus exposure and HLA in healthy donors. Germline lookup yields CDR1 LGHNA and CDR2 YSLEER. Unmatched junction bases numbered 9, after V lost 1 base and J lost 0 bases. This CDR3 region has 20 residues. Both 60 Vbeta primers and 13 Jbeta primers went into the PCR. The protocol was immunoSEQ multiplex PCR, while the TCRdb copy is restricted to in-frame clones and leaves out a portion. In total, the table holds approximately 120,000 clones. The sample taken for sequencing was PBMCs. This TCR was recovered from a man aged 25-40 years in good health and CMV-seronegative. The gene calls are TRBV4-3 and TRBJ2-6; TRBD2 matches 10 bases. CDR3 nucleotides: TGCGCCAGCAGCCAAGGACTAGCGGGCTTCCTCCTCTCTGGGGCCAACGTCCTGACTTTC. As protein: CASSQGLAGFLLSGANVLTF.